The 17 T cell receptor beta chains given below trace back to one sample, sequenced in a study of blood T cell repertoires in COVID-19. Method: immunoSEQ multiplex PCR; TCRdb's copy keeps in-frame clones and lacks some. The sample lists over 200,000 clones; approximately 80% were seen once. The sequenced material came from peripheral blood. These receptors were taken from a man in his forties with acute or convalescent COVID-19.

The CDR3 reads CASSLQGDQPQHF. CDR3 coding DNA: TGTGCCAGCAGCTTACAGGGGGATCAGCCCCAGCATTTT. V is TRBV7-9 and J is TRBJ1-5, with 7 bases fitting TRBD1. Unmatched junction bases numbered 0, after V lost 2 bases and J lost 5 bases. Germline CDR1 and CDR2: SEHNR and FQNEAQ (reference sequence). This CDR3 contains 13 residues.

The genes are TRBV2 and TRBJ2-2; tentative D call: TRBD2 (5 bases). CDR3 length: 14 amino acids. Deletions cut 7 bases from V and 3 bases from J, with 12 bases between. Germline lookup yields CDR1 SNHLY and CDR2 FYNNEI. The CDR3 region has the DNA TGTGCCAGCACCCCAGCGGCTTACACCGGGGAGCTGTTTTTT. It codes for CASTPAAYTGELFF.

This clone appeared a few times. This chain uses TRBV12-3 or TRBV12-4 with TRBJ1-1; maybe TRBD1 (5 bases). V gave up 5 bases and J gave up 0 bases, with 7 bases separating them. This CDR3 has 13 amino acids. CDR3 residues: CASSVTVNTEAFF. The DNA of the CDR3 is TGTGCCAGCAGTGTGACAGTGAACACTGAAGCTTTCTTT.

V and J are TRBV7-6 and TRBJ1-2, with a possible D match to TRBD1 (5 bases). The germline V gene has CDR1 SGHVS and CDR2 FNYEAQ. The germline V and J ends were trimmed by 1 base and 3 bases, with 15 bases remaining between them. The CDR3 loop spans 16 amino acids. CDR3 DNA sequence: TGTGCCAGCAGCTTAGATGGGGGGTTCCCCGACTATGGCTACACCTTC. Translated: CASSLDGGFPDYGYTF.

This clone was detected once. The rearrangement joins TRBV7-2 to TRBJ2-5; D remains unclear. CDR1 and CDR2 (germline): SGHTA, FQGNSA. Trimming shortened V by 1 base and J by 2 bases, and 5 bases separated the two germline ends. There are 13 residues in the CDR3. CDR3 nucleotide sequence: TGTGCCAGCAGCTTAGTGCAGCAAGAGACCCAGTACTTC. It is translated as CASSLVQQETQYF.

The genes are TRBV13 and TRBJ1-1; D remains unclear. The CDR3 has 14 residues. V lost 2 bases to trimming and J lost 4 bases, with 11 bases between them. From germline, CDR1 is PRHDT and CDR2 FYEKMQ (reference sequence). The CDR3 sequence is CASSLNRGVTEAFF. Here the CDR3 DNA reads TGTGCCAGCAGCTTAAATCGGGGTGTCACTGAAGCTTTCTTT.

V and J are TRBV7-2 and TRBJ2-3; 14 positions match TRBD2. The CDR3 runs 16 residues. From germline, CDR1 is SGHTA and CDR2 FQGNSA. J lost 3 bases, V lost 5 bases, and 4 bases had no gene match. For the CDR3, the DNA is TGTGCCAGCAGCCCGAGACTAGCGGGAGGGACAGATACGCAGTATTTT. It specifies CASSPRLAGGTDTQYF.

A single count supports this clone. Here the CDR3 DNA reads TGTGCCTGGAGTGTCGAACCGGGACTAGCGACGGTGGGTGAGCAGTTCTTC. It translates to CAWSVEPGLATVGEQFF. J is TRBJ2-1 and V is TRBV30, with 10 bases matching TRBD2. V shed 0 bases, J shed 9 bases, and the junction held 14 bases outside the gene matches. From germline, CDR1 is GTSNPN and CDR2 SVGIG (reference sequence). The CDR3 is made up of 17 amino acids.

The V gene is TRBV7-9, the J gene TRBJ1-4, with 7 positions matching TRBD1. Germline lookup yields CDR1 SEHNR and CDR2 FQNEAQ (reference sequence). V trimming: 2 bases; J trimming: 3 bases; junction bases outside the gene matches: 6. There are 16 residues in the CDR3. CDR3 region: CASSLPRDRPNEKLFF. CDR3 nucleotides: TGTGCCAGCAGCTTACCCCGGGACAGACCTAATGAAAAACTGTTTTTT.

The chain combines TRBV6-2 or TRBV6-3 with TRBJ1-3, with 8 bases aligning to TRBD1. Trimming removed 6 bases from V and 0 bases from J; junction bases left unmatched: 7. This CDR3 is 16 amino acids long. Germline CDR1 and CDR2: MNHEY and SVGEGT. CDR3 loop: CASSPRQGSSGNTIYF. Written as DNA, the CDR3 is TGTGCCAGCAGCCCAAGACAGGGGAGCTCTGGAAACACCATATATTTT.

This clone was observed once. The CDR3 reads CASSWDSTDTQYF. CDR3 in DNA: TGTGCCAGCAGCTGGGACTCTACAGATACGCAGTATTTT. V is TRBV7-9 and J is TRBJ2-3, with D maybe TRBD2 (6 bases). CDR1 is SEHNR and CDR2 is FQNEAQ in the germline V gene (reference sequence). V lost 4 bases, J lost 3 bases, and 8 bases lay in between. The CDR3 is made up of 13 amino acids.

The CDR3 bases are TGTGCCAGCAGCACCGGGAGAGTGGCCAATGAGCAGTTCTTC. It is translated as CASSTGRVANEQFF. The chain employs TRBV11-2 and TRBJ2-1; possibly TRBD2 for D (6 bases). The CDR3 length is 14 residues. Germline loops: CDR1 SGHAT, CDR2 FQNNGV. V was cut by 5 bases and J by 6 bases, with 14 bases left in between.

The genes are TRBV11-2 and TRBJ2-7; the match to TRBD2 covers 8 bases. The CDR3 consists of 14 residues. After removal of 5 bases from V and 8 bases from J, the junction contained 11 bases not matched to a gene. The germline V gene has CDR1 SGHAT and CDR2 FQNNGV. CDR3 DNA sequence: TGTGCCAGCAGCCAACCTAGGGCGGGAGGTCAGCAGTACTTC. Residues: CASSQPRAGGQQYF. The whole variable domain, filled in from reference TRBV11-2 and TRBJ2-7, reads EAGVAQSPRYKIIEKRQSVAFWCNPISGHATLYWYQQILGQGPKLLIQFQNNGVVDDSQLPKDRFSAERLKGVDSTLKIQPAKLEDSAVYLCASSQPRAGGQQYFGPGTRLTVT.

The chain has TRBV11-3 and TRBJ1-1; D ambiguous. The V gene lost 0 bases and the J gene lost 2 bases, with 4 bases spanning the gap. CDR3 length: 13 amino acids. Germline CDR1 reads SGHNT; CDR2 reads YENEEA. This CDR3 is CASSLETNTEAFF. As DNA, the CDR3 is TGTGCCAGCAGCTTAGAGACAAACACTGAAGCTTTCTTT. The full variable domain, with the rest looked up from reference TRBV11-3 and TRBJ1-1, is EAGVVQSPRYKIIEKKQPVAFWCNPISGHNTLYWYLQNLGQGPELLIRYENEEAVDDSQLPKDRFSAERLKGVDSTLKIQPAELGDSAVYLCASSLETNTEAFFGQGTRLTVV.

V gene TRBV19 combines with J gene TRBJ1-5; D is ambiguous. V lost 3 bases and J 3 bases, leaving 6 bases between the germline ends. The CDR3 runs 13 residues. CDR1 is LNHDA and CDR2 is SQIVND in the germline V gene (reference sequence). The CDR3 spells CASSMGFNQPQHF. CDR3 DNA sequence: TGTGCCAGTAGTATGGGCTTCAATCAGCCCCAGCATTTT.

The genes are TRBV5-1 and TRBJ2-3; 7 positions agree with TRBD2. CDR3 size: 14 residues. V gave up 2 bases and J gave up 4 bases; unmatched junction bases: 4. Germline V CDR1 and CDR2: SGHRS, YFSETQ. The CDR3 nucleotides read TGCGCCAGCAGCTTCGGGAGGCAGGCAGATACGCAGTATTTT. Amino acid sequence: CASSFGRQADTQYF. Full variable domain (rest looked up from reference TRBV5-1 and TRBJ2-3): KAGVTQTPRYLIKTRGQQVTLSCSPISGHRSVSWYQQTPGQGLQFLFEYFSETQRNKGNFPGRFSGRQFSNSRSEMNVSTLELGDSALYLCASSFGRQADTQYFGPGTRLTVL.

The chain has TRBV5-1 and TRBJ2-3; 9 bases align to TRBD2. Germline trimming cut 8 bases from V and 0 bases from J; bases unmatched to any gene: 13. Germline assignment: CDR1 SGHRS and CDR2 YFSETQ. This CDR3 contains 17 residues. The DNA for the CDR3 is TGCGCCAGTCACCGTTTAGTTAGCGGGAGTAGCACAGATACGCAGTATTTT. It encodes CASHRLVSGSSTDTQYF.